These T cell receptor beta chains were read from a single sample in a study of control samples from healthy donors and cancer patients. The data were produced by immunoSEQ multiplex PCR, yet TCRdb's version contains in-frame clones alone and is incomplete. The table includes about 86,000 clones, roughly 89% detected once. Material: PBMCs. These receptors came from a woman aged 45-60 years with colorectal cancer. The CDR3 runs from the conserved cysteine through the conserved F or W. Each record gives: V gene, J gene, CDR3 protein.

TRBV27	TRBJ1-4	CASSLARGLATNEKLFF
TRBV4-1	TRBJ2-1	CASSQGARGSEQFF
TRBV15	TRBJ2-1	CATSREYLRRGSGNEQFF
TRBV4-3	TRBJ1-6	CASSLDSSPLHF
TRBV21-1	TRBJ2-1	CASSKEGRGPYYNEQFF
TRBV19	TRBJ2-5	CASSTGGETQYF
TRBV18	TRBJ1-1	CASSKYREANTEAFF
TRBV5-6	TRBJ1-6	CASSSITGGNSPLHF
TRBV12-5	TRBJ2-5	CASGLGQGSHQTQYF
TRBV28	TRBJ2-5	CASSGRPGTQYF
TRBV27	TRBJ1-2	CASSSPGNYGYTF